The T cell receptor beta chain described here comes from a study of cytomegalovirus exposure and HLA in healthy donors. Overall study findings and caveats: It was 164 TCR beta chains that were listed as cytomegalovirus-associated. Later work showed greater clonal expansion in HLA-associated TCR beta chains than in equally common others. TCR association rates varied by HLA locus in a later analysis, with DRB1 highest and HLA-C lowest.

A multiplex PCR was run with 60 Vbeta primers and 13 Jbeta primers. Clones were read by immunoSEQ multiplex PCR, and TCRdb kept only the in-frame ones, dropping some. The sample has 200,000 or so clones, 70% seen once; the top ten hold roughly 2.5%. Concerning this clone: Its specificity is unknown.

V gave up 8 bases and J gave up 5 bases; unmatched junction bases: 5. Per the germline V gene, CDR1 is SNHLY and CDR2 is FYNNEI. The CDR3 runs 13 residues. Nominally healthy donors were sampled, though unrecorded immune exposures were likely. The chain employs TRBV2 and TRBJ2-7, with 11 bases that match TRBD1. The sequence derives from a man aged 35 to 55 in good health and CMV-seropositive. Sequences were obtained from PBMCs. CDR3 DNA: TGTGCCAGCCGGGACAGGGGGATCGACGAGCAGTACTTC. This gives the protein CASRDRGIDEQYF.